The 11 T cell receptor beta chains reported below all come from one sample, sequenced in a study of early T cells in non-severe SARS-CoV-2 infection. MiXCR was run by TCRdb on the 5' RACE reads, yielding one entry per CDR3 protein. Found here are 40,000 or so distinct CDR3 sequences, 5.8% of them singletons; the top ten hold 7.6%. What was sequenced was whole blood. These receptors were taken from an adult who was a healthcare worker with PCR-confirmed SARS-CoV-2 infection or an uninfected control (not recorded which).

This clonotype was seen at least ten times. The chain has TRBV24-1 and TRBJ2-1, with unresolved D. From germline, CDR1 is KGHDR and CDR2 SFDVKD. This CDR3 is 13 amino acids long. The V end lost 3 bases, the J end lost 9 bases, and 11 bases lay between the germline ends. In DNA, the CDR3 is TGTGCCACCAGTGATAATAGGCTGTCTGAGCAGTTCTTC. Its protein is CATSDNRLSEQFF.

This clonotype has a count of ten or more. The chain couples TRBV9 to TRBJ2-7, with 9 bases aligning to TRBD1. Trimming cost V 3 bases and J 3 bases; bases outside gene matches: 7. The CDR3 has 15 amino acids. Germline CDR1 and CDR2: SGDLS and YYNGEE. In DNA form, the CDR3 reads TGTGCCAGCAGCGCCGGGGACAGGGCACACTACGAGCAGTACTTC. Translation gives CASSAGDRAHYEQYF.

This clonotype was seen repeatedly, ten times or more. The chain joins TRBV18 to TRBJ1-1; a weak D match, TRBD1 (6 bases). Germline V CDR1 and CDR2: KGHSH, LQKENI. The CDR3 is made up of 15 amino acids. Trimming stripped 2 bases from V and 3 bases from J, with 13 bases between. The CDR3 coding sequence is TGTGCCAGCTCACCAACACAGGGTTGGGACACTGAAGCTTTCTTT. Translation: CASSPTQGWDTEAFF.

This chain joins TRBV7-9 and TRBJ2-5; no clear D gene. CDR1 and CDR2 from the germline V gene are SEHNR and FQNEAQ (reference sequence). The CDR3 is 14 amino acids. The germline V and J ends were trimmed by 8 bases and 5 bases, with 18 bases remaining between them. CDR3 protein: CASLHIADAETQYF. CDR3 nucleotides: TGTGCCAGCCTACATATCGCGGACGCGGAGACCCAGTACTTC.

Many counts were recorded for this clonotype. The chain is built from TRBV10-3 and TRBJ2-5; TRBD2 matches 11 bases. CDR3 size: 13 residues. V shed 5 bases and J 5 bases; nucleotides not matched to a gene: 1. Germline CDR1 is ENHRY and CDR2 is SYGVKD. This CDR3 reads CAISLAGGETQYF. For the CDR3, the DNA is TGTGCCATCAGTCTAGCGGGAGGTGAGACCCAGTACTTC.

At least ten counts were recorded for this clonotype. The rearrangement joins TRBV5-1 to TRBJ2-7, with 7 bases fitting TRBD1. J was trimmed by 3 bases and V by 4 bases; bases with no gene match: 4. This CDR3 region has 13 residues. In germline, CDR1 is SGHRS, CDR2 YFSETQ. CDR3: CASSRQGNYEQYF. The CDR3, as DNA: TGCGCCAGCAGCCGACAGGGCAACTACGAGCAGTACTTC.

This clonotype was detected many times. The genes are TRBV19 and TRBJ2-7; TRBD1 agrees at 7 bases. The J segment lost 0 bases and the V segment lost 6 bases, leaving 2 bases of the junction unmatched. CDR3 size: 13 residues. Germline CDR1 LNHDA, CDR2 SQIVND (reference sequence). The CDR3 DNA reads TGTGCCAGTAGCCGGGACAGCTCCTACGAGCAGTACTTC. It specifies CASSRDSSYEQYF.

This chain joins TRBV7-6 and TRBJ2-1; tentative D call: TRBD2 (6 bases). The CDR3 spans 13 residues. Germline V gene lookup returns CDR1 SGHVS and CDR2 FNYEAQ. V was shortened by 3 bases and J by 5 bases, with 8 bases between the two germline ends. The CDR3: CASSLAGNNEQFF. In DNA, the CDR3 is TGTGCCAGCAGCTTGGCGGGAAACAATGAGCAGTTCTTC.

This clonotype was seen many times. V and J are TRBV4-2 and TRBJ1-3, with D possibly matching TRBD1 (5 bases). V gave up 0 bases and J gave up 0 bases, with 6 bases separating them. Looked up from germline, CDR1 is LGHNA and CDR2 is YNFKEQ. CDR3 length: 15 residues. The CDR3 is CASSQEGDSGNTIYF. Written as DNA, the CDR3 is TGTGCCAGCAGCCAAGAGGGGGACTCTGGAAACACCATATATTTT.

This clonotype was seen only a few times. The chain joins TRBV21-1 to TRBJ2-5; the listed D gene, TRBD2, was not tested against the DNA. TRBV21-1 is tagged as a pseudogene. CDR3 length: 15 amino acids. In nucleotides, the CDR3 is TGTGCCAGCAGCACCGGACTAGCAAAAATAAAGACCCAGTACTTC. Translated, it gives CASSTGLAKIKTQYF.

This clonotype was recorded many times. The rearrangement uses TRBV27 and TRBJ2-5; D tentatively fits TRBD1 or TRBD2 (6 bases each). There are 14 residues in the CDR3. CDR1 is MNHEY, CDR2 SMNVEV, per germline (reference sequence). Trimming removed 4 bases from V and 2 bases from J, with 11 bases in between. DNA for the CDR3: TGTGCCAGCAGTTATCGGGGGACACAAGAGACCCAGTACTTC. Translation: CASSYRGTQETQYF.